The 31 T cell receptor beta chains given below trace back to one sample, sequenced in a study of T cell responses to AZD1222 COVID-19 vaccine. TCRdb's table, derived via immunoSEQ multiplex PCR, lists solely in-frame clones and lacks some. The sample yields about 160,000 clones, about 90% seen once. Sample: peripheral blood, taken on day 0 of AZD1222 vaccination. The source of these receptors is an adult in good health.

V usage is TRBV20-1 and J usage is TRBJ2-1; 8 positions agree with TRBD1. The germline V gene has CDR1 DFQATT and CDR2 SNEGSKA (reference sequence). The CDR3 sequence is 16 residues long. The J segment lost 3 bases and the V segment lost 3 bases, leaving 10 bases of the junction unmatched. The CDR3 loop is CSASKTGTGSYNEQFF. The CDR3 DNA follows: TGCAGTGCTAGTAAAACCGGGACAGGCAGCTACAATGAGCAGTTCTTC.

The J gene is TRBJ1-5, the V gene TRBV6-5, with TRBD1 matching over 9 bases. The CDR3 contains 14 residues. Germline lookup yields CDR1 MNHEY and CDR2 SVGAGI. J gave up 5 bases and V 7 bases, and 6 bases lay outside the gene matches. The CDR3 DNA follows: TGTGCCAGCAACGCCGGGACAGGGCATCAGCCCCAGCATTTT. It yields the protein CASNAGTGHQPQHF.

As DNA, the CDR3 is TGTGCCAGCAGCTTCTCAGGGTTTCCCTACGAGCAGTACTTC. This encodes CASSFSGFPYEQYF. V gene TRBV5-6 combines with J gene TRBJ2-7; a possible D gene is TRBD1 (5 bases). Per germline, CDR1 SGHDT and CDR2 YYEEEE. V lost 2 bases and J 2 bases, leaving 11 bases between the germline ends. The CDR3 contains 14 residues.

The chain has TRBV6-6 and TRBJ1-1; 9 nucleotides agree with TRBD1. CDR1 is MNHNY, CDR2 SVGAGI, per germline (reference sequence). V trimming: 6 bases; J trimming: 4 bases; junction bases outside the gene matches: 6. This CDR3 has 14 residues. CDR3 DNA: TGTGCCAGCAGCGTACAGGGGGCGGCCACTGAAGCTTTCTTT. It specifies CASSVQGAATEAFF.

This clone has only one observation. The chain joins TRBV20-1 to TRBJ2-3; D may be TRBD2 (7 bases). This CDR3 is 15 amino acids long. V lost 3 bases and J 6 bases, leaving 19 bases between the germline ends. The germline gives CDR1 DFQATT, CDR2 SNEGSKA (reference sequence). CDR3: CSASGGGQFADTQYF. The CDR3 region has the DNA TGCAGTGCTAGTGGCGGGGGCCAGTTTGCCGATACGCAGTATTTT.

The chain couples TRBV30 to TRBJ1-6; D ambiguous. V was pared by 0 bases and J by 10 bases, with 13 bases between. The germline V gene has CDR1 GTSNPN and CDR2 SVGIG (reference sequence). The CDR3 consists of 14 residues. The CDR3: CAWSVLAGESPLHF. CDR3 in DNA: TGTGCCTGGAGTGTACTGGCGGGAGAGTCACCCCTCCACTTT.

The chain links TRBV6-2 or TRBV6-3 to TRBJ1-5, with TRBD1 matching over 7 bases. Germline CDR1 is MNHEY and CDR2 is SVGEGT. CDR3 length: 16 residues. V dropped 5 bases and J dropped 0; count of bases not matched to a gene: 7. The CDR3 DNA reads TGTGCCAGCAGTACGGACAGGTTCTCTAGCAATCAGCCCCAGCATTTT. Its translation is CASSTDRFSSNQPQHF.

The CDR3, as DNA: TGTGCCAGCAGCGGCTACAGGGGGCTCGGCTCCTACGAGCAGTACTTC. It translates to CASSGYRGLGSYEQYF. The V gene is TRBV9, the J gene TRBJ2-7; 9 nucleotides agree with TRBD1. CDR1 SGDLS and CDR2 YYNGEE come from the germline V gene. The V and J ends lost 3 bases and 0 bases, in that order; junction bases with no gene match: 7. This CDR3 comprises 16 residues.

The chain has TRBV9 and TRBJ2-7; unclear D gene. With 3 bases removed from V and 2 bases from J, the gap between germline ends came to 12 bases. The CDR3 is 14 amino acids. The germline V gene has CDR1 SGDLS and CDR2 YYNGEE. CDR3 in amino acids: CASSGEDGPYEQYF. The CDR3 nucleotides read TGTGCCAGCAGCGGCGAGGACGGACCCTACGAGCAGTACTTC.

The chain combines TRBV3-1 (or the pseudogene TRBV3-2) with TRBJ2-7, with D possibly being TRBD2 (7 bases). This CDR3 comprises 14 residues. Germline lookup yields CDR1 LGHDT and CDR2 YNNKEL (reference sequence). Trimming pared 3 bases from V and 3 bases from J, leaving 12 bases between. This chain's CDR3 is CASSQGGPHYEQYF. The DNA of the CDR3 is TGTGCCAGCAGCCAGGGGGGGCCCCACTACGAGCAGTACTTC.

CDR3 sequence reads: CATGIGGGTDTQYF. In DNA form, the CDR3 reads TGTGCCACCGGAATCGGGGGTGGCACAGATACGCAGTATTTT. The chain combines TRBV27 with TRBJ2-3; D is possibly TRBD2 (6 bases). The CDR3 covers 14 residues. Germline V gene data show CDR1 as MNHEY and CDR2 as SMNVEV (reference sequence). V dropped 10 bases and J dropped 1 base, with 15 bases sitting between them.

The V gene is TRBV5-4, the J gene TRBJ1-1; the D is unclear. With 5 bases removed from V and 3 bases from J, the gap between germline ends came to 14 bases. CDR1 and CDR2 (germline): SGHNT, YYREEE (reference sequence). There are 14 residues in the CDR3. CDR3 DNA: TGTGCCAGCAGTTTAGCCGGGCCCCACACTGAAGCTTTCTTT. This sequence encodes CASSLAGPHTEAFF. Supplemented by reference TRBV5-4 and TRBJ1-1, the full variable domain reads ETGVTQSPTHLIKTRGQQVTLRCSSQSGHNTVSWYQQALGQGPQFIFQYYREEENGRGNFPPRFSGLQFPNYSSELNVNALELDDSALYLCASSLAGPHTEAFFGQGTRLTVV.

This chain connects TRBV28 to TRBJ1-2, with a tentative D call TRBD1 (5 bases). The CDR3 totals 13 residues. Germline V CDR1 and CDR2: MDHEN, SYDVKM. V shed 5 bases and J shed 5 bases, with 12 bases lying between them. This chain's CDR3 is CASSPGGGYGYTF. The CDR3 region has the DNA TGTGCCAGCAGTCCAGGTGGGGGTTATGGCTACACCTTC.

The CDR3 nucleotides are TGTGCCAGCAGCCACCAACAGGGAAGTAATGAAAAACTGTTTTTT. Translating gives CASSHQQGSNEKLFF. The V call is TRBV3-1 (or the pseudogene TRBV3-2), the J call TRBJ1-4, with D possibly matching TRBD1 (6 bases). The CDR3 totals 15 residues. Deletions cut 3 bases from V and 4 bases from J, with 12 bases between. Germline V gene data show CDR1 as LGHDT and CDR2 as YNNKEL (reference sequence).

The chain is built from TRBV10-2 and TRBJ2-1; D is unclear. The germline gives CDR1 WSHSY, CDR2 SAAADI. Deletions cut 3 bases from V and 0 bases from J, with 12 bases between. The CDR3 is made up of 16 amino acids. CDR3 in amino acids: CASSEVGFSSYNEQFF. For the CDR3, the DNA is TGCGCCAGCAGTGAAGTCGGTTTCAGCTCCTACAATGAGCAGTTCTTC.

The CDR3 is CASSLSARGGFGELFF. CDR3 DNA: TGCGCCAGCAGCTTGAGTGCCCGGGGGGGCTTCGGGGAGCTGTTTTTT. The J gene is TRBJ2-2, the V gene TRBV5-1; 8 nucleotides align to TRBD2. This CDR3 spans 16 amino acids. V shed 1 base, J shed 7 bases, and the junction held 9 bases outside the gene matches. The germline V gene encodes CDR1 SGHRS and CDR2 YFSETQ.

The CDR3, as DNA: TGTGCCAGTAGTTTGGGGACAGGGGGACCCACCGGGGAGCTGTTTTTT. Translated: CASSLGTGGPTGELFF. This chain links TRBV19 with TRBJ2-2; TRBD1 matches at 11 bases. The CDR3 totals 16 residues. Germline V gene data show CDR1 as LNHDA and CDR2 as SQIVND (reference sequence). J was trimmed by 4 bases and V by 5 bases; bases with no gene match: 6.

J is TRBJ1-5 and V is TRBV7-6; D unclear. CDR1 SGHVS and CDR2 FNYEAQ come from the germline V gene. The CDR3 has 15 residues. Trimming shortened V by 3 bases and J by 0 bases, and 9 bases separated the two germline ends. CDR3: CASSLSQNSNQPQHF. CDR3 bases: TGTGCCAGCAGCTTGTCGCAGAATAGCAATCAGCCCCAGCATTTT. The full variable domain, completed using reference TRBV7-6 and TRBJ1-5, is GAGVSQSPRYKVTKRGQDVALRCDPISGHVSLYWYRQALGQGPEFLTYFNYEAQQDKSGLPNDRFSAERPEGSISTLTIQRTEQRDSAMYRCASSLSQNSNQPQHFGDGTRLSIL.

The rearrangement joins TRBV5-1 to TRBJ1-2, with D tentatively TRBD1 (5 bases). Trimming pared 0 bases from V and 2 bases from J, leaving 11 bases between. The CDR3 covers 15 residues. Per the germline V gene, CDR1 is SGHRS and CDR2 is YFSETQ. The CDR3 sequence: CASSLGIGENYGYTF. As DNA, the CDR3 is TGCGCCAGCAGCTTGGGTATAGGGGAGAACTATGGCTACACCTTC.

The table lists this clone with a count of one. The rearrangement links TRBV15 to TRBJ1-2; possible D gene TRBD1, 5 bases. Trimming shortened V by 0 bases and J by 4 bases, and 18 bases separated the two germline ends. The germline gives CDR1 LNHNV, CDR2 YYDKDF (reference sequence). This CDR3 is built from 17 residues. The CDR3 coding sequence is TGTGCCACCAGCAGAGATCTCGGTCGGGGGTACCCCTATGGCTACACCTTC. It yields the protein CATSRDLGRGYPYGYTF.

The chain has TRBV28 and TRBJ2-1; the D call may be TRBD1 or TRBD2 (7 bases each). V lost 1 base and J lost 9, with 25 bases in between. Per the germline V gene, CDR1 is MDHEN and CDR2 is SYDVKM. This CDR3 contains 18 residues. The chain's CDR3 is CASSLSRGGRGRFSEQFF. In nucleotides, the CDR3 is TGTGCCAGCAGTTTATCCAGGGGAGGGAGGGGGCGCTTTAGTGAGCAGTTCTTC.

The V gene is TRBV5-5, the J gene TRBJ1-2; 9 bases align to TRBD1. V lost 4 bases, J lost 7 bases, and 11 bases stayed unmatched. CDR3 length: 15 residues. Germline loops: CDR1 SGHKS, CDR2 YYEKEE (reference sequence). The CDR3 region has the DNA TGTGCCAGCAGCAAGAGACAGGGGGGATTCCCTGGCTACACCTTC. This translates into CASSKRQGGFPGYTF. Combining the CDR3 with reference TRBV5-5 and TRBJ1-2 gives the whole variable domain DAGVTQSPTHLIKTRGQQVTLRCSPISGHKSVSWYQQVLGQGPQFIFQYYEKEERGRGNFPDRFSARQFPNYSSELNVNALLLGDSALYLCASSKRQGGFPGYTFGSGTRLTVV.

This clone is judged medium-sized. CDR3 bases: TGTGCCAGCAGTTCGGGGGAGTCGAACACCGGGGAGCTGTTTTTT. It codes for CASSSGESNTGELFF. The J gene is TRBJ2-2, the V gene TRBV6-2 or TRBV6-3; D might be TRBD2 (6 bases). V was trimmed by 4 bases and J by 0 bases, leaving 9 bases between them. The CDR3 covers 15 residues. In germline, CDR1 is MNHEY, CDR2 SVGEGT.

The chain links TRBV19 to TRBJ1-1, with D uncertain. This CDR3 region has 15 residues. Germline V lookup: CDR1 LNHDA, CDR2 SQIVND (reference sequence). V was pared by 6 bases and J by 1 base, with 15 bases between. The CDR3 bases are TGTGCCAGTAGGCCTTTACAGAATAGGAACACTGAAGCTTTCTTT. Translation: CASRPLQNRNTEAFF.

In nucleotides, the CDR3 is TGCGCCAGCAGCCAAAAAGGGATGGGCACTGAAGCTTTCTTT. Protein: CASSQKGMGTEAFF. This chain uses TRBV4-3 with TRBJ1-1; D unresolved. Trimming took off 2 bases at V and 4 bases at J, with 11 bases between the two ends. Germline lookup yields CDR1 LGHNA and CDR2 YSLEER. CDR3 length: 14 residues.

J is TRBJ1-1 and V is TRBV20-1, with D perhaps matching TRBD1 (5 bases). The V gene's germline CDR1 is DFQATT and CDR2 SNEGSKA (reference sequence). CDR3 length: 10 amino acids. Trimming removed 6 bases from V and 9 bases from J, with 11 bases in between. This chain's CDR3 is CSARDSKAFF. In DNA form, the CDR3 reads TGCAGTGCACGCGACAGTAAAGCTTTCTTT.

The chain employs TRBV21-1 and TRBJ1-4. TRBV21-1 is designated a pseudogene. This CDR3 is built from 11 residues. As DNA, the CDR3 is TGTGCCAGCAGCAAAACCCAAAAACTGTTTTTT. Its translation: CASSKTQKLFF.

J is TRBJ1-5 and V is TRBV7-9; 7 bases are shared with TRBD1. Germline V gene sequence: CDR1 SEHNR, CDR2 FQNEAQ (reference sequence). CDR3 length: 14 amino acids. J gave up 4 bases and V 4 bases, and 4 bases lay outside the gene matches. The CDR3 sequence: CASSYGTENQPQHF. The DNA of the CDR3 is TGTGCCAGCAGCTATGGGACAGAGAATCAGCCCCAGCATTTT.

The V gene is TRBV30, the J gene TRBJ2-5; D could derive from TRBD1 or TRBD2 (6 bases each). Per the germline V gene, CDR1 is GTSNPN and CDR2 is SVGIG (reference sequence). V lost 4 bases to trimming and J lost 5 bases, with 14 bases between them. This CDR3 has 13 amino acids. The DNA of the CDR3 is TGTGCCTGGAAATGGGGGGCGATGGAGACCCAGTACTTC. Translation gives CAWKWGAMETQYF.

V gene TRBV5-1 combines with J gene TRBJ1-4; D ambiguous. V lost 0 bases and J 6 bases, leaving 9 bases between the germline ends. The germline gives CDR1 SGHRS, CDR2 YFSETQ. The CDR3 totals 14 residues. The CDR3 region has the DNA TGCGCCAGCAGCTTGGCGCTCGGGGATGAAAAACTGTTTTTT. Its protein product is CASSLALGDEKLFF.

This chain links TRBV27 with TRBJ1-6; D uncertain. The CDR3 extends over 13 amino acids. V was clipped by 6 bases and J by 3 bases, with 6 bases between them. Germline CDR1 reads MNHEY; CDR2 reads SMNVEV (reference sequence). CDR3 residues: CASRDFYNSPLHF. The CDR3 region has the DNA TGTGCCAGCAGGGACTTCTATAATTCACCCCTCCACTTT.